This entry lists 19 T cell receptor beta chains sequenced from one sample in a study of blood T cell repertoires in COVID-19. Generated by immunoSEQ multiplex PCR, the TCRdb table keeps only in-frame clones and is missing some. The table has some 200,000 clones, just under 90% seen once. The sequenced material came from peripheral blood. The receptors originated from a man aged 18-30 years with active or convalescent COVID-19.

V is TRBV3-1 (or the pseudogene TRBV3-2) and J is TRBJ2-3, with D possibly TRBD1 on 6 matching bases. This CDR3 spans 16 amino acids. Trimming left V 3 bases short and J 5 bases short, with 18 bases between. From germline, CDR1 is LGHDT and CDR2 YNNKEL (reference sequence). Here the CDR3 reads CASSQVVGAQGDTQYF. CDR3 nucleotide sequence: TGTGCCAGCAGCCAGGTTGTGGGGGCGCAAGGAGATACGCAGTATTTT.

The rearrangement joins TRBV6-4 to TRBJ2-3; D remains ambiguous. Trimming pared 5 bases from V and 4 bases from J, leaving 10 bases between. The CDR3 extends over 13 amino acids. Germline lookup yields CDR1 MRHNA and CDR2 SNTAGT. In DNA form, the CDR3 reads TGTGCCAGCAGTTTCCAGATCGCAGATACGCAGTATTTT. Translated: CASSFQIADTQYF.

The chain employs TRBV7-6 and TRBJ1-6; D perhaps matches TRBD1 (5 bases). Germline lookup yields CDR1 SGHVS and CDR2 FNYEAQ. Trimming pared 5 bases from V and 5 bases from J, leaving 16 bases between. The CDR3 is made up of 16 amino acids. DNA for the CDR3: TGTGCCAGCAGCAAAACTAACGAAGGGGATAATTCACCCCTCCACTTT. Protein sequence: CASSKTNEGDNSPLHF. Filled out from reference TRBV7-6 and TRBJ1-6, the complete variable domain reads GAGVSQSPRYKVTKRGQDVALRCDPISGHVSLYWYRQALGQGPEFLTYFNYEAQQDKSGLPNDRFSAERPEGSISTLTIQRTEQRDSAMYRCASSKTNEGDNSPLHFGNGTRLTVT.

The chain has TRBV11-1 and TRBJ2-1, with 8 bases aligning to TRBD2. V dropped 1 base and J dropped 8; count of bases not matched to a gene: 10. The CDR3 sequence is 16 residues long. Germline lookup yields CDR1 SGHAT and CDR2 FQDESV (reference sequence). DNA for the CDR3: TGTGCCAGCAGCTTAGTAGGCGGGGCGGGGGGCGATGAGCAGTTCTTC. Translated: CASSLVGGAGGDEQFF.

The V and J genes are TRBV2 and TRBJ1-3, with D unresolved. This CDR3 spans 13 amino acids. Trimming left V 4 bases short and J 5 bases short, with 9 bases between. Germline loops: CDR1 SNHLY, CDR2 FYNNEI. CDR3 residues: CASSALQRNTIYF. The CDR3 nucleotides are TGTGCCAGCAGTGCCCTACAGAGAAACACCATATATTTT.

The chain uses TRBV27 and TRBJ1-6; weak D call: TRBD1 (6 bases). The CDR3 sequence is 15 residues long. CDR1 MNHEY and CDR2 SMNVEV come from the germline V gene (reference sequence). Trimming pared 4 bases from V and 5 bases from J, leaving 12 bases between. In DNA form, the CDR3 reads TGTGCCAGCAGTTGGTCAGGGGAAAATAATTCACCCCTCCACTTT. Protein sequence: CASSWSGENNSPLHF.

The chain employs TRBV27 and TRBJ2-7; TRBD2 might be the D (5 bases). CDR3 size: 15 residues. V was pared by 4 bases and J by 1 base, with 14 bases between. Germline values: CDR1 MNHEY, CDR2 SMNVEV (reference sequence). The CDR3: CASSSTAVPSYEQYF. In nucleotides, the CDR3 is TGTGCCAGCAGTTCCACAGCGGTTCCTTCCTACGAGCAGTACTTC.

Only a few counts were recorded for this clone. CDR3 amino acids: CASSPTSGSWDEQFF. In nucleotides, the CDR3 is TGTGCCAGCAGCCCGACTAGCGGGAGTTGGGATGAGCAGTTCTTC. This rearrangement joins TRBV14 to TRBJ2-1, with 12 nucleotides matching TRBD2. With V trimmed by 4 bases and J by 8 bases, 6 bases remained unmatched. In germline, CDR1 is SGHDN, CDR2 FVKESK. This CDR3 is 15 amino acids long.

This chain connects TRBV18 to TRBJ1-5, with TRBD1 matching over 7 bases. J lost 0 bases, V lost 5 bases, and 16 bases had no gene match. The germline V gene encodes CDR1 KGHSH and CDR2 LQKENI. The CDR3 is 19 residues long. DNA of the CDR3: TGTGCCAGCTCAAGGGGGCCTGGGTCCGAGCTAGATAGCAATCAGCCCCAGCATTTT. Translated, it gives CASSRGPGSELDSNQPQHF.

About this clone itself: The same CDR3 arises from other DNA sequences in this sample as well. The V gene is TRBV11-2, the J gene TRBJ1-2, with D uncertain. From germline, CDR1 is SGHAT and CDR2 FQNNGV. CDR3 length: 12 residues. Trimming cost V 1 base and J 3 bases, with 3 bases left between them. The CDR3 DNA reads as TGTGCCAGCAGCTTAGCGGACTATGGCTACACCTTC. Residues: CASSLADYGYTF.

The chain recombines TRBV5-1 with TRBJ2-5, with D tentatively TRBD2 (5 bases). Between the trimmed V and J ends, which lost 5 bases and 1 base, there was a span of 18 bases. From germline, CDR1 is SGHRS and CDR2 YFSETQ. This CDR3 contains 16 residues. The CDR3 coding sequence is TGCGCCAGCAGACCTAGCCGCAACTCCCTCCAAGAGACCCAGTACTTC. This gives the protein CASRPSRNSLQETQYF.

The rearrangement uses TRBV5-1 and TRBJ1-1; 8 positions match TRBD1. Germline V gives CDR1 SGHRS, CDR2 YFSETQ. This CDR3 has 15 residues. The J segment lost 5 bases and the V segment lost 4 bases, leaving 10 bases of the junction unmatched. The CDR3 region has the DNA TGCGCCAGCAGCGTGTCCCTGACAGGGGATACTGAAGCTTTCTTT. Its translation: CASSVSLTGDTEAFF.

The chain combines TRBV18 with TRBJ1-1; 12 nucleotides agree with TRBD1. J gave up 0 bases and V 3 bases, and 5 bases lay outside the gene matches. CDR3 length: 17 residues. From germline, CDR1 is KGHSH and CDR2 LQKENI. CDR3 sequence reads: CASSPGQGAYMNTEAFF. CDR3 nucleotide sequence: TGTGCCAGCTCACCGGGACAGGGGGCCTATATGAACACTGAAGCTTTCTTT. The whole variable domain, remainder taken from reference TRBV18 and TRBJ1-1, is NAGVMQNPRHLVRRRGQEARLRCSPMKGHSHVYWYRQLPEEGLKFMVYLQKENIIDESGMPKERFSAEFPKEGPSILRIQQVVRGDSAAYFCASSPGQGAYMNTEAFFGQGTRLTVV.

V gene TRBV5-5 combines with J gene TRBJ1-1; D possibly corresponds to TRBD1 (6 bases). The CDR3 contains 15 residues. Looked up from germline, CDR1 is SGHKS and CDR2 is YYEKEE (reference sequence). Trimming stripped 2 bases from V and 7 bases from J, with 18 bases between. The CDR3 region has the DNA TGTGCCAGCAGCTTTTGGGGGCCGGCGGGCAATGAAGCTTTCTTT. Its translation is CASSFWGPAGNEAFF.

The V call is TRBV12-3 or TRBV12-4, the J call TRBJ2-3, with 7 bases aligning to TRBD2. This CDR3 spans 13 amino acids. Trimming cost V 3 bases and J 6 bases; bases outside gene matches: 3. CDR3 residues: CASSFGGVDTQYF. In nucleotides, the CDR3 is TGTGCCAGCAGTTTTGGGGGGGTGGATACGCAGTATTTT.

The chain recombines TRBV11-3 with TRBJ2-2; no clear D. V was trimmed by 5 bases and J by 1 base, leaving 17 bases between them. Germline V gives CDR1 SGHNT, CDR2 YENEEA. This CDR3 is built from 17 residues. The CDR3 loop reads CASSHPRAGVNTGELFF. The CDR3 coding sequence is TGTGCCAGCAGCCATCCTCGAGCAGGCGTGAACACCGGGGAGCTGTTTTTT.

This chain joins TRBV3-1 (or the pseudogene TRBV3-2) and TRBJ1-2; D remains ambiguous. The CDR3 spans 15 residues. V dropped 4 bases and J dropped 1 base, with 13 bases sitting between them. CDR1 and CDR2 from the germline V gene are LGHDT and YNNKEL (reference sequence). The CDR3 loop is CASSLAVTSNYGYTF. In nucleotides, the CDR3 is TGTGCCAGCAGCCTCGCCGTAACAAGTAACTATGGCTACACCTTC.

The CDR3 spells CASTTSRSSYEQYF. The CDR3 nucleotides read TGTGCCAGCACCACCAGTAGGAGCTCCTACGAGCAGTACTTC. This chain links TRBV7-2 with TRBJ2-7, with D unresolved. The germline V and J ends were trimmed by 7 bases and 0 bases, with 13 bases remaining between them. Germline assignment: CDR1 SGHTA and CDR2 FQGNSA. The CDR3 runs to 14 residues. Filled out from reference TRBV7-2 and TRBJ2-7, the complete variable domain reads GAGVSQSPSNKVTEKGKDVELRCDPISGHTALYWYRQSLGQGLEFLIYFQGNSAPDKSGLPSDRFSAERTGGSVSTLTIQRTQQEDSAVYLCASTTSRSSYEQYFGPGTRLTVT.

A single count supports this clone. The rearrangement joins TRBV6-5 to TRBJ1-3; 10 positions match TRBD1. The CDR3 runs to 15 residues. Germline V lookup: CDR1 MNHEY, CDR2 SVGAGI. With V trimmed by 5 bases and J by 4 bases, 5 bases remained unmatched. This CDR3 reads CASSPGTGVGNTIYF. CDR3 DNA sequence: TGTGCCAGCAGTCCCGGGACAGGGGTCGGAAACACCATATATTTT.